Below, 21 T cell receptor beta chains from the same sample are listed, as sequenced in a study of CD8+ T cells in alopecia areata. Following extraction, RNA underwent reverse transcription to cDNA, which served as the sequencing template. TCRdb keeps only in-frame clones here, not all; method: immunoSEQ multiplex PCR. The sample consists of fewer than 250,000 clones, around 62% of them appearing once. Sequencing was performed on CD4+ T cells sorted from blood, taken at week 0. Every receptor here comes from a human donor with alopecia areata.

The CDR3, as DNA: TGCAGCGTTCTGCGGTCGCGTGAGCAGTTCTTC. Translated, it gives CSVLRSREQFF. This chain links TRBV29-1 with TRBJ2-1; D remains ambiguous. CDR3 length: 11 amino acids. With 5 bases removed from V and 9 bases from J, the gap between germline ends came to 11 bases. CDR1 SQVTM and CDR2 ANQGSEA come from the germline V gene.

This clone was seen just once. This sequence joins TRBV5-4 and TRBJ1-2; no clear D. The V gene lost 0 bases and the J gene lost 2 bases, with 8 bases spanning the gap. Germline CDR1 reads SGHNT; CDR2 reads YYREEE (reference sequence). The CDR3 is 14 residues long. The CDR3 is CASSLALGNYGYTF. The CDR3 DNA follows: TGTGCCAGCAGCTTGGCCTTAGGGAACTATGGCTACACCTTC.

This clone turned up a few times. The genes are TRBV6-6 and TRBJ1-2; perhaps TRBD1 as D (6 bases). The CDR3 extends over 13 amino acids. The V and J ends lost 7 bases and 4 bases respectively, with 13 bases between them. Germline CDR1 is MNHNY and CDR2 is SVGAGI (reference sequence). The CDR3 region has the DNA TGTGCCAGCACCCCGACAGGAATCTATGGCTACACCTTC. Its protein is CASTPTGIYGYTF.

This chain links TRBV6-1 with TRBJ2-7; 11 bases agree with TRBD1. V gave up 6 bases and J gave up 6 bases; unmatched junction bases: 10. This CDR3 contains 15 residues. Germline CDR1 reads MNHNS; CDR2 reads SASEGT. CDR3 sequence (DNA): TGTGCCAGCAGCCTCAATCGGGACAGGGGGAGCGAGCAGTACTTC. Residues: CASSLNRDRGSEQYF.

V gene TRBV7-2 combines with J gene TRBJ1-5, with 8 positions matching TRBD1. The CDR3 sequence is 16 residues long. Germline V gene data show CDR1 as SGHTA and CDR2 as FQGNSA. V lost 5 bases to trimming and J lost 9 bases; unmatched junction nucleotides: 15. CDR3 coding DNA: TGTGCCAGCAGCCTCCTCGGACAGGGCCTTGGTGGGCCCCAGCATTTT. Amino acid sequence: CASSLLGQGLGGPQHF.

This chain uses TRBV2 with TRBJ1-2; D ambiguous. The V end was cut by 4 bases, the J end by 3 bases, with 9 bases between. The germline V gene encodes CDR1 SNHLY and CDR2 FYNNEI. The CDR3 has 13 residues. CDR3 DNA sequence: TGTGCCAGCAGTGGGACTCCGGACTATGGCTACACCTTC. Encoded protein: CASSGTPDYGYTF. Based on the CDR3 plus reference TRBV2 and TRBJ1-2, the full variable domain is EPEVTQTPSHQVTQMGQEVILRCVPISNHLYFYWYRQILGQKVEFLVSFYNNEISEKSEIFDDQFSVERPDGSNFTLKIRSTKLEDSAMYFCASSGTPDYGYTFGSGTRLTVV.

The chain recombines TRBV12-5 with TRBJ1-3; 10 bases align to TRBD1. Looked up from germline, CDR1 is LGHNT and CDR2 is FRNRAP. This CDR3 comprises 16 residues. V lost 1 base to trimming and J lost 3 bases; unmatched junction nucleotides: 3. CDR3 sequence reads: CASGLGQGAFGNTIYF. DNA for the CDR3: TGTGCTAGTGGTTTGGGACAGGGGGCTTTTGGAAACACCATATATTTT.

The chain is built from TRBV20-1 and TRBJ2-7; D is ambiguous. The germline V and J ends were trimmed by 0 bases and 6 bases, with 6 bases remaining between them. CDR3 size: 11 residues. Looked up from germline, CDR1 is DFQATT and CDR2 is SNEGSKA (reference sequence). In nucleotides, the CDR3 is TGCAGTGCTAGAGATCCTAGCGAGCAGTACTTC. Its protein is CSARDPSEQYF.

The rearrangement uses TRBV25-1 and TRBJ2-5; D is undetermined. The V and J ends lost 4 bases and 5 bases respectively, with 14 bases between them. CDR1 MGHDK and CDR2 SYGVNS come from the germline V gene. The CDR3 loop spans 14 amino acids. The CDR3 nucleotides are TGTGCCAGCAGTGCCCGACTTGTGGGGGAGACCCAGTACTTC. Its translation is CASSARLVGETQYF. Filled out from reference TRBV25-1 and TRBJ2-5, the complete variable domain reads EADIYQTPRYLVIGTGKKITLECSQTMGHDKMYWYQQDPGMELHLIHYSYGVNSTEKGDLSSESTVSRIRTEHFPLTLESARPSHTSQYLCASSARLVGETQYFGPGTRLLVL.

The J gene is TRBJ2-5, the V gene TRBV30; D is undetermined. The J call may be mistaken, given a closer DNA end match to TRBJ2-7. CDR3 length: 14 amino acids. Germline CDR1 and CDR2: GTSNPN and SVGIG (reference sequence). The CDR3, as DNA: TGTGCCTGGAGTGTACCTTACGCTGATTACGAGCAGTACTTC. This gives the protein CAWSVPYADYEQYF.

This clone was observed a handful of times. The chain recombines TRBV7-6 with TRBJ2-4; D remains ambiguous. The germline V and J ends were trimmed by 3 bases and 7 bases, with 10 bases remaining between them. CDR1 is SGHVS and CDR2 is FNYEAQ in the germline V gene. The CDR3 spans 13 residues. CDR3 amino acids: CASSLNVDNIQYF. The CDR3 DNA reads as TGTGCCAGCAGCTTGAATGTGGATAACATTCAGTACTTC. The complete variable domain, with remaining parts taken from reference TRBV7-6 and TRBJ2-4, reads GAGVSQSPRYKVTKRGQDVALRCDPISGHVSLYWYRQALGQGPEFLTYFNYEAQQDKSGLPNDRFSAERPEGSISTLTIQRTEQRDSAMYRCASSLNVDNIQYFGAGTRLSVL.

This clone turned up a few times. The same CDR3 also results from other DNA sequences found in this sample. The V and J genes are TRBV30 and TRBJ1-4; maybe TRBD1 (6 bases). The CDR3 consists of 13 residues. Per the germline V gene, CDR1 is GTSNPN and CDR2 is SVGIG (reference sequence). Trimming took 1 base from V and 4 from J, leaving 7 bases between them. For the CDR3, the DNA is TGTGCCTGGAGTGAACAGGGTAATGAAAAACTGTTTTTT. Its protein is CAWSEQGNEKLFF.

This clone has a single count. The chain recombines TRBV29-1 with TRBJ2-1; no clear D. The CDR3 runs to 13 residues. V gave up 3 bases and J gave up 0 bases, with 6 bases separating them. Germline assignment: CDR1 SQVTM and CDR2 ANQGSEA. CDR3 loop: CSVEASSYNEQFF. In DNA, the CDR3 is TGCAGCGTTGAGGCGAGCTCCTACAATGAGCAGTTCTTC.

The V call is TRBV28, the J call TRBJ2-2, with D perhaps matching TRBD2 (5 bases). Trimming removed 7 bases at V and 1 base at J, with 10 bases between. This CDR3 has 14 amino acids. The V gene's germline CDR1 is MDHEN and CDR2 SYDVKM. The CDR3, as DNA: TGTGCCAGCATCGGACTTCTGAACACCGGGGAGCTGTTTTTT. Amino acids: CASIGLLNTGELFF.

This clone was counted between two and nine times. CDR3 nucleotide sequence: TGCGCCAGCAGCCAAGGAAGCCAAACAGGGGGCACTGAAGCTTTCTTT. It codes for CASSQGSQTGGTEAFF. The chain carries TRBV4-1 and TRBJ1-1; 8 bases line up with TRBD1. CDR3 size: 16 residues. CDR1 and CDR2 (germline): MGHRA, YSYEKL. The V gene end was trimmed by 1 base and the J gene end by 4 bases; junction bases not matched to a gene: 8.

A few counts support this clone. Distinct nucleotide sequences in the sample also encode this CDR3. The chain has TRBV7-9 and TRBJ1-1; weak D call: TRBD1 (5 bases). V lost 5 bases and J 0 bases, leaving 7 bases between the germline ends. The CDR3 loop spans 13 amino acids. Germline lookup yields CDR1 SEHNR and CDR2 FQNEAQ (reference sequence). CDR3 loop: CASSETVNTEAFF. The DNA for the CDR3 is TGTGCCAGCAGCGAGACAGTGAACACTGAAGCTTTCTTT.

This chain joins TRBV29-1 and TRBJ2-5; no clear D. Per the germline V gene, CDR1 is SQVTM and CDR2 is ANQGSEA. V was clipped by 5 bases and J by 1 base, with 11 bases between them. The CDR3 contains 13 residues. This CDR3 reads CSVRRQAQETQYF. DNA of the CDR3: TGCAGCGTTAGAAGGCAGGCCCAAGAGACCCAGTACTTC. Full variable domain (rest looked up from reference TRBV29-1 and TRBJ2-5): SAVISQKPSRDICQRGTSLTIQCQVDSQVTMMFWYRQQPGQSLTLIATANQGSEATYESGFVIDKFPISRPNLTFSTLTVSNMSPEDSSIYLCSVRRQAQETQYFGPGTRLLVL.

The chain recombines TRBV23-1 with TRBJ2-7; D call uncertain. TRBV23-1 is labeled an ORF, and its function is uncertain. This CDR3 comprises 10 residues. The V end was cut by 2 bases, the J end by 11 bases, with 7 bases between. The CDR3, as DNA: TGCGCCAGCAGTCAAGCGGTAGAGTACTTC. Its protein product is CASSQAVEYF.

The chain couples TRBV6-6 to TRBJ2-7; the D gene is possibly TRBD2 (5 bases). CDR3 length equals 16 residues. Germline V gene data show CDR1 as MNHNY and CDR2 as SVGAGI (reference sequence). Trimming pared 0 bases from V and 0 bases from J, leaving 12 bases between. In DNA, the CDR3 is TGTGCCAGCAGTTACTCGGCCGAGCGGCGCTCCTACGAGCAGTACTTC. It codes for CASSYSAERRSYEQYF.

The rearrangement uses TRBV6-5 and TRBJ1-2; 7 bases line up with TRBD1. V gave up 6 bases and J gave up 6 bases; unmatched junction bases: 10. The length of the CDR3 is 14 residues. CDR1 is MNHEY and CDR2 is SVGAGI in the germline V gene. CDR3 coding DNA: TGTGCCAGCAGCCTACTGAGACAGGGAGATGGCTACACCTTC. It translates to CASSLLRQGDGYTF.

This clone has only a few counts. The chain couples TRBV29-1 to TRBJ1-2, with D uncertain. The V end lost 2 bases, the J end lost 5 bases, and 12 bases lay between the germline ends. This CDR3 has 13 residues. CDR1 is SQVTM, CDR2 ANQGSEA, per germline. This CDR3 reads CSVEPQERYGYTF. Written as DNA, the CDR3 is TGCAGCGTTGAACCTCAGGAGCGATATGGCTACACCTTC.